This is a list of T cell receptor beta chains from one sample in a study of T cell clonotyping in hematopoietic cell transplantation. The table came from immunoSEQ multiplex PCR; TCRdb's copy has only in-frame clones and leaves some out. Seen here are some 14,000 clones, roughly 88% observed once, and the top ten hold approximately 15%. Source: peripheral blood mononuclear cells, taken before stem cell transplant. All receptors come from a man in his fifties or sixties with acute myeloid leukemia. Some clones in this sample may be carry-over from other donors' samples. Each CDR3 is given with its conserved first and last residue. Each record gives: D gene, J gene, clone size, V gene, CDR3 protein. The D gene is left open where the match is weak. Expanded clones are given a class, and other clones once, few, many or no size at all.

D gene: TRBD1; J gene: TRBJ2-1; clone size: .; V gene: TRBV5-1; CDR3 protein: CASSLGVTGDAEQFF
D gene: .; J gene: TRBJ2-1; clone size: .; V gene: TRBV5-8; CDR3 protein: CASSLELSKRARINEQFF
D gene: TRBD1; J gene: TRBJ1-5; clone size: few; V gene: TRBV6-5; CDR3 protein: CATSTGGSQPQHF
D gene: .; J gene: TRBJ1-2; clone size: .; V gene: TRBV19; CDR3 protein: CASSIDHGEPRGYTF
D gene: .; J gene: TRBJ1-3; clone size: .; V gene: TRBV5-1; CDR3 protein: CASSGTGSGNTIYF
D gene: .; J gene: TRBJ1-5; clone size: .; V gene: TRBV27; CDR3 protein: CASSETRGQPQHF
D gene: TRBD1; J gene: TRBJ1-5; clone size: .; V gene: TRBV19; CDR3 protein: CASTGGTGQISNQPQHF
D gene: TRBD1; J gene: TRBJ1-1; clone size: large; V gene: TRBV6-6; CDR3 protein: CASSYDRGMNTEAFF
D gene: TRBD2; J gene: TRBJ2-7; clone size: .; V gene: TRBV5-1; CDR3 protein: CASSLAGGAEQYF
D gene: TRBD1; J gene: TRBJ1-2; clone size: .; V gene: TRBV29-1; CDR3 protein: CSVGGGTGRSYGYTF
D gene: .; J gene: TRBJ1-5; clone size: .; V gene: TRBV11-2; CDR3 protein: CASSPYTGAGEPQHF
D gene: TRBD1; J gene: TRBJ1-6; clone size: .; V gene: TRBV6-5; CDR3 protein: CASSSRDRNNSPLHF
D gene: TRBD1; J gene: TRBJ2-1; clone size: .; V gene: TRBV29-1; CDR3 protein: CSARTGDEQFF
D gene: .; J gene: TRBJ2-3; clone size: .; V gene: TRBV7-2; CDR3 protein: CASTRGSTDTQYF
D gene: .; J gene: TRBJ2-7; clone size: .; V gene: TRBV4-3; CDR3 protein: CASSQGSLVQKYEQYF
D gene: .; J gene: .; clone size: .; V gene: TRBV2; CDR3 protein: CASTKQAQETQYF
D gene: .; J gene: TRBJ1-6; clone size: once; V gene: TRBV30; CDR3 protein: CAWSVGVGGHSYNSPLHF
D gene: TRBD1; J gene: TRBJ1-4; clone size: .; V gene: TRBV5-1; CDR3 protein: CASSLQQGPTNEKLFF
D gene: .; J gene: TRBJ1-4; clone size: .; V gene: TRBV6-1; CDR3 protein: CASSEARPFNRNEKLFF
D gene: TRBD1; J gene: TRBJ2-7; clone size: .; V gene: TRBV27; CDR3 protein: CASSHSGQGTLYEQYF
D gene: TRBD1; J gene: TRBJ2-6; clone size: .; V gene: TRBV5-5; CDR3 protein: CASKTGDRVAGANVLTF
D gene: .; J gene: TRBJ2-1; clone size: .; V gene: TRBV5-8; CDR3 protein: CASTQDIRNNEQFF
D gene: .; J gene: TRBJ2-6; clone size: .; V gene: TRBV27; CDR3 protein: CASSFGEFSGANVLTF
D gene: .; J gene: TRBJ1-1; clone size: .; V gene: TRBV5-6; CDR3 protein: CASSLGARVTEAFF